This passage covers 20 T cell receptor beta chains from one sample sequenced in a study of OX40 agonist ivuxolimab in advanced cancers. Profiled with immunoSEQ multiplex PCR; TCRdb holds only in-frame clones, not every one. The table shows 61,000 or so clones, with 84% occurring only once. Here the sequenced sample was CD4+ or CD8+ T cells sorted from blood, taken in a trial of the OX40 agonist ivuxolimab. The receptors come from an adult with an advanced solid tumor such as melanoma, head and neck, liver or kidney cancer.

The chain joins TRBV5-1 to TRBJ1-4; no firm D call. Germline CDR1 and CDR2: SGHRS and YFSETQ. The CDR3 sequence is 15 residues long. The V gene lost 4 bases and the J gene lost 0 bases, with 10 bases spanning the gap. The CDR3 region has the DNA TGCGCCAGCAGCAGCTACAGTGCAACTAATGAAAAACTGTTTTTT. Its protein is CASSSYSATNEKLFF.

This clone was seen a single time. The CDR3 sequence: CASSLGTVGTEAFF. DNA of the CDR3: TGTGCCAGCAGCTTAGGGACTGTGGGCACTGAAGCTTTCTTT. The J gene is TRBJ1-1, the V gene TRBV7-3, with D perhaps matching TRBD1 (5 bases). Trimming shortened V by 2 bases and J by 4 bases, and 11 bases separated the two germline ends. CDR3 length equals 14 residues. Germline V gene sequence: CDR1 SGHTA, CDR2 FQGTGA.

The CDR3 coding sequence is TGTGCCAGCAGCCTCCGGGACCCAGCAACTAATGAAAAACTGTTTTTT. Its protein product is CASSLRDPATNEKLFF. The V call is TRBV7-8, the J call TRBJ1-4, with D possibly matching TRBD1 (5 bases). This CDR3 contains 16 residues. V was cut by 5 bases and J by 0 bases, with 13 bases left in between. Germline-derived CDR1 and CDR2 are SGHVS and FQNEAQ.

The rearrangement joins TRBV2 to TRBJ2-5; the D gene is possibly TRBD2 (5 bases). The assigned J gene may be wrong: the sequence end matches TRBJ2-7 better. Germline V lookup: CDR1 SNHLY, CDR2 FYNNEI. The CDR3 extends over 14 amino acids. The CDR3 here is CASTKEGFGDEQYF. The CDR3 DNA reads as TGTGCCAGCACCAAAGAGGGCTTTGGCGACGAGCAGTACTTC.

This clone was observed a single time. The CDR3 DNA reads TGTGCCAGCTCACCATGGACAGGGGGCATTAATTCACCCCTCCACTTT. This translates into CASSPWTGGINSPLHF. The chain uses TRBV18 and TRBJ1-6; TRBD1 aligns across 11 bases. The CDR3 runs to 16 residues. From germline, CDR1 is KGHSH and CDR2 LQKENI. Unmatched junction bases numbered 3, after V lost 2 bases and J lost 6 bases.

This chain's CDR3 is CASWDSLNEKLFF. The CDR3 DNA reads as TGTGCCAGCTGGGACAGTTTAAATGAAAAACTGTTTTTT. V is TRBV6-1 and J is TRBJ1-4; 7 bases are shared with TRBD1. V trimming: 8 bases; J trimming: 5 bases; junction bases outside the gene matches: 5. Germline V gives CDR1 MNHNS, CDR2 SASEGT. The CDR3 is made up of 13 amino acids.

This clone was found once. This rearrangement joins TRBV10-3 to TRBJ2-7; D unclear. Germline CDR1 and CDR2: ENHRY and SYGVKD. The CDR3 has 12 amino acids. The V end lost 10 bases, the J end lost 0 bases, and 10 bases lay between the germline ends. The CDR3 is CANGPSSYEQYF. The CDR3 DNA follows: TGTGCCAACGGGCCTAGCTCCTACGAGCAGTACTTC.

In DNA, the CDR3 is TGTGCCATCAGTGAGTCCCAGAACACCGGGGAGCTGTTTTTT. Translated, it gives CAISESQNTGELFF. V gene TRBV10-3 combines with J gene TRBJ2-2; D is ambiguous. From germline, CDR1 is ENHRY and CDR2 SYGVKD. Trimming took off 0 bases at V and 1 base at J, with 3 bases between the two ends. This CDR3 contains 14 residues.

The chain joins TRBV19 to TRBJ2-2; 13 bases map to TRBD2. Trimming took 10 bases from V and 6 from J; bases not matched to a gene: 8. The CDR3 length is 15 residues. The germline gives CDR1 LNHDA, CDR2 SQIVND (reference sequence). CDR3 in DNA: TGTGCCACCCTTGCCGGACTAGCGGGAGCCGGGGAGCTGTTTTTT. Its protein product is CATLAGLAGAGELFF.

V and J are TRBV7-3 and TRBJ2-1; maybe TRBD2 (5 bases). This CDR3 contains 15 residues. Per the germline V gene, CDR1 is SGHTA and CDR2 is FQGTGA. The V end was cut by 3 bases, the J end by 2 bases, with 11 bases between. Here the CDR3 DNA reads TGTGCCAGCAGCTTCGACCGAGGGACCTACAATGAGCAGTTCTTC. Translating it yields CASSFDRGTYNEQFF.

This chain joins TRBV5-1 and TRBJ2-3, with unresolved D. Germline V gene sequence: CDR1 SGHRS, CDR2 YFSETQ. CDR3 size: 13 residues. Trimming took off 4 bases at V and 6 bases at J, with 12 bases between the two ends. CDR3 coding DNA: TGCGCCAGCAGCCCCCGCTGGTCCGATACGCAGTATTTT. This codes for CASSPRWSDTQYF.

This chain connects TRBV7-9 to TRBJ1-1, with 10 bases lining up with TRBD1. V shed 6 bases, J shed 1 base, and the junction held 5 bases outside the gene matches. There are 15 residues in the CDR3. Germline CDR1 reads SEHNR; CDR2 reads FQNEAQ (reference sequence). DNA for the CDR3: TGTGCCAGCAGGCCGGGACAGGGGTCGAACACTGAAGCTTTCTTT. Its protein product is CASRPGQGSNTEAFF.

The chain has TRBV19 and TRBJ2-1; 7 bases are a match to TRBD1. The CDR3 is 15 amino acids. V was clipped by 6 bases and J by 0 bases; unmatched bases: 5. CDR1 and CDR2 (germline): LNHDA, SQIVND (reference sequence). CDR3 DNA: TGTGCCAGTAGGCGACAGGGTAGCTCCTACAATGAGCAGTTCTTC. It is translated as CASRRQGSSYNEQFF.

This chain joins TRBV7-2 and TRBJ1-5; D is unresolved. The CDR3 runs to 15 residues. Germline assignment: CDR1 SGHTA and CDR2 FQGNSA. The ends were cut back, 2 bases at V and 3 bases at J, with 11 bases in the middle. As DNA, the CDR3 is TGTGCCAGCAGCTTAAGAGGCAGGCCCAATCAGCCCCAGCATTTT. Translated, it gives CASSLRGRPNQPQHF. The whole variable domain, remainder taken from reference TRBV7-2 and TRBJ1-5, is GAGVSQSPSNKVTEKGKDVELRCDPISGHTALYWYRQSLGQGLEFLIYFQGNSAPDKSGLPSDRFSAERTGGSVSTLTIQRTQQEDSAVYLCASSLRGRPNQPQHFGDGTRLSIL.

This chain uses TRBV4-3 with TRBJ2-2; 12 positions match TRBD1. This CDR3 contains 20 residues. Germline CDR1 is LGHNA and CDR2 is YSLEER. With V trimmed by 0 bases and J by 5 bases, 13 bases remained unmatched. CDR3 nucleotide sequence: TGCGCCAGCAGCCAAGAGGGGGACAGGGGGCTAAAGGGAGAGACCGGGGAGCTGTTTTTT. Residues: CASSQEGDRGLKGETGELFF.

The genes are TRBV28 and TRBJ2-7; 12 bases are shared with TRBD1. This CDR3 is 14 amino acids long. V lost 8 bases to trimming and J lost 3 bases; unmatched junction nucleotides: 5. The germline V gene encodes CDR1 MDHEN and CDR2 SYDVKM. CDR3 in amino acids: CASLGQGAIYEQYF. CDR3 nucleotide sequence: TGTGCCAGCTTGGGACAGGGGGCGATCTACGAGCAGTACTTC.

This clone occurred a few times. The chain recombines TRBV11-2 with TRBJ2-1; D remains ambiguous. CDR3 length: 12 amino acids. V lost 1 base, J lost 9 bases, and 7 bases lay in between. Per the germline V gene, CDR1 is SGHAT and CDR2 is FQNNGV. The CDR3 DNA reads TGTGCCAGCAGCTTAGGTGGGGTTGAGCAGTTCTTC. Residues: CASSLGGVEQFF.

The chain is built from TRBV2 and TRBJ1-1, with 9 bases lining up with TRBD1. V lost 6 bases, J lost 4 bases, and 3 bases stayed unmatched. The CDR3 is 13 amino acids. The germline gives CDR1 SNHLY, CDR2 FYNNEI. The CDR3, as DNA: TGTGCCAGCAGATTGGACAGGGGCACTGAAGCTTTCTTT. This translates into CASRLDRGTEAFF. The full variable domain, rest sourced from reference TRBV2 and TRBJ1-1, is EPEVTQTPSHQVTQMGQEVILRCVPISNHLYFYWYRQILGQKVEFLVSFYNNEISEKSEIFDDQFSVERPDGSNFTLKIRSTKLEDSAMYFCASRLDRGTEAFFGQGTRLTVV.

The rearrangement links TRBV4-3 to TRBJ1-3; 7 bases are a match to TRBD1. The germline CDR1 and CDR2 sequences are LGHNA and YSLEER. The CDR3 contains 17 residues. The junction had 8 bases not matched to a gene; V was cut back by 1 base and J by 2 bases. The CDR3 sequence: CASSQGMNRGAGNTIYF. CDR3 sequence (DNA): TGCGCCAGCAGCCAAGGGATGAACAGGGGTGCTGGAAACACCATATATTTT.

The chain links TRBV27 to TRBJ2-5; 12 bases map to TRBD1. The CDR3 runs 18 residues. Germline V gene lookup returns CDR1 MNHEY and CDR2 SMNVEV (reference sequence). Trimming removed 5 bases from V and 2 bases from J; junction bases left unmatched: 12. CDR3 DNA sequence: TGTGCCAGCAGTAGGGACAGGGGGCGGGCGGGAGCACAAGAGACCCAGTACTTC. It codes for CASSRDRGRAGAQETQYF.